Presented here are 25 T cell receptor beta chains from one specimen sequenced in a study of T-cell memory formation after mild COVID-19. TCRdb re-called the 5' RACE reads through MiXCR, storing one row per CDR3 protein. The table shows more than 250,000 distinct CDR3 sequences, with 15% to 20% occurring only once. Sequences were obtained from PBMCs or a T cell subset sorted from them (not recorded which). Receptor source: a man younger than 35 who had mild COVID-19 (a few samples of this study predate the infection). Cell type and time point are not known.

The CDR3 here is CASKMGGGNQPQHF. The CDR3 DNA is TGTGCCAGCAAAATGGGGGGTGGCAATCAGCCCCAGCATTTT. The gene calls are TRBV5-5 and TRBJ1-5, with D maybe TRBD1 (5 bases). V was pared by 6 bases and J by 2 bases, with 12 bases between. The CDR3 totals 14 residues. Germline V gives CDR1 SGHKS, CDR2 YYEKEE (reference sequence).

The J gene is TRBJ2-7, the V gene TRBV2, with D possibly being TRBD1 (6 bases). Trimming cost V 6 bases and J 6 bases, with 15 bases left between them. Germline V gene data show CDR1 as SNHLY and CDR2 as FYNNEI. The CDR3 contains 13 residues. The CDR3 loop reads CASRGPLGGEQYF. CDR3 sequence (DNA): TGTGCCAGCAGAGGCCCATTAGGGGGCGAGCAGTACTTC.

The sample holds a few counts of this clonotype. The CDR3 protein is CASSLSIEQFF. The CDR3 nucleotides read TGTGCCAGCAGCTTATCCATCGAGCAGTTCTTC. The J gene is TRBJ2-1, the V gene TRBV11-2; D gene ambiguous. Per the germline V gene, CDR1 is SGHAT and CDR2 is FQNNGV. This CDR3 is 11 amino acids long. The V end was cut by 2 bases, the J end by 10 bases, with 6 bases between.

The gene calls are TRBV5-1 and TRBJ1-6, with D perhaps matching TRBD1 (5 bases). The V end lost 4 bases, the J end lost 9 bases, and 14 bases lay between the germline ends. Germline V gene data show CDR1 as SGHRS and CDR2 as YFSETQ. The CDR3 sequence is 14 residues long. The CDR3: CASSRDGESSPLHF. The CDR3 DNA reads TGCGCCAGCAGCCGGGACGGAGAGAGTTCACCCCTCCACTTT.

V and J are TRBV12-3 or TRBV12-4 and TRBJ2-7, with D maybe TRBD1 (6 bases). Trimming removed 3 bases at V and 2 bases at J, with 14 bases between. This CDR3 has 15 residues. CDR3 in DNA: TGTGCCAGCAGTTTTAGGGCAGGGGAACCCTACGAGCAGTACTTC. Protein sequence: CASSFRAGEPYEQYF.

The genes are TRBV7-9 and TRBJ1-6; D gene uncertain. Trimming took 4 bases from V and 9 from J, leaving 16 bases between them. Germline V gene data show CDR1 as SEHNR and CDR2 as FQNEAQ (reference sequence). CDR3 size: 15 residues. The chain's CDR3 is CASSSRGESGSPLHF. The CDR3 DNA reads TGTGCCAGCAGCTCCCGCGGGGAAAGCGGTTCACCCCTCCACTTT.

This clonotype showed up just a few times. V usage is TRBV2 and J usage is TRBJ2-5; possible D gene TRBD2, 6 bases. CDR1 and CDR2 from the germline V gene are SNHLY and FYNNEI. The V end was cut by 5 bases, the J end by 1 base, with 8 bases between. The CDR3 spans 13 residues. This CDR3 reads CASSKEGQETQYF. CDR3 coding DNA: TGTGCCAGCAGTAAGGAGGGCCAAGAGACCCAGTACTTC.

In its sample, this clonotype was seen a few times. J is TRBJ2-3 and V is TRBV5-1; the D call may be TRBD1 or TRBD2 (6 bases each). Germline V CDR1 and CDR2: SGHRS, YFSETQ. CDR3 size: 15 residues. With 2 bases removed from V and 0 bases from J, the gap between germline ends came to 10 bases. CDR3 nucleotide sequence: TGCGCCAGCAGCTTTAGGGGGGTGAGCACAGATACGCAGTATTTT. This sequence encodes CASSFRGVSTDTQYF.

This sequence joins TRBV9 and TRBJ2-7; 12 nucleotides agree with TRBD1. Unmatched junction bases numbered 7, after V lost 4 bases and J lost 5 bases. CDR3 length equals 15 residues. Germline V gene sequence: CDR1 SGDLS, CDR2 YYNGEE. CDR3 region: CASSFGDRGPHEQYF. DNA for the CDR3: TGTGCCAGCAGCTTCGGGGACAGGGGGCCCCACGAGCAGTACTTC.

The chain employs TRBV4-3 and TRBJ2-7; TRBD2 matches 10 bases. With 0 bases clipped from V and 0 bases from J, the junction kept 8 bases outside the gene matches. The CDR3 runs to 18 residues. Germline loops: CDR1 LGHNA, CDR2 YSLEER. The CDR3 sequence is CASSQEVGTSANSYEQYF. In DNA form, the CDR3 reads TGCGCCAGCAGCCAAGAGGTGGGGACTAGCGCTAACTCCTACGAGCAGTACTTC.

The rearrangement joins TRBV20-1 to TRBJ1-6; 8 nucleotides agree with TRBD1. The junction had 3 bases not matched to a gene; V was cut back by 1 base and J by 7 bases. Germline assignment: CDR1 DFQATT and CDR2 SNEGSKA (reference sequence). The CDR3 sequence is 14 residues long. CDR3 in amino acids: CSARGQGSNSPLHF. Here the CDR3 DNA reads TGCAGTGCTAGAGGACAGGGGTCCAATTCACCCCTCCACTTT.

This clonotype has more than one count but fewer than ten. CDR3 residues: CSAGTAIQETQYF. In DNA, the CDR3 is TGCAGCGCCGGGACGGCGATCCAAGAGACCCAGTACTTC. The chain combines TRBV29-1 with TRBJ2-5; D is perhaps TRBD1 or TRBD2 (5 bases each). V dropped 7 bases and J dropped 1 base, with 13 bases sitting between them. Germline lookup yields CDR1 SQVTM and CDR2 ANQGSEA. The CDR3 is made up of 13 amino acids.

The chain links TRBV7-8 to TRBJ2-1; TRBD1 or TRBD2 may be the D gene (5 bases each). V was pared by 5 bases and J by 2 bases, with 13 bases between. The CDR3 runs to 15 residues. CDR1 is SGHVS, CDR2 FQNEAQ, per germline. CDR3 in DNA: TGTGCCAGCAGCCCCGTGAGGGGCCCCTACAATGAGCAGTTCTTC. It yields the protein CASSPVRGPYNEQFF.

The rearrangement joins TRBV7-6 to TRBJ2-1, with 9 bases that match TRBD1. CDR1 and CDR2 from the germline V gene are SGHVS and FNYEAQ. V lost 6 bases and J lost 8; bases outside the gene matches: 14. This CDR3 has 16 residues. For the CDR3, the DNA is TGTGCCAGCAGTATAGGACAGGGGAGGCTGGGCGATGAGCAGTTCTTC. The encoded protein is CASSIGQGRLGDEQFF. The full variable domain, in which reference TRBV7-6 and TRBJ2-1 provide the parts outside the CDR3, is GAGVSQSPRYKVTKRGQDVALRCDPISGHVSLYWYRQALGQGPEFLTYFNYEAQQDKSGLPNDRFSAERPEGSISTLTIQRTEQRDSAMYRCASSIGQGRLGDEQFFGPGTRLTVL.

The V gene is TRBV12-3 or TRBV12-4, the J gene TRBJ1-2, with D tentatively TRBD1 (5 bases). The V end lost 8 bases, the J end lost 4 bases, and 8 bases lay between the germline ends. The CDR3 has 11 residues. CDR3 sequence (DNA): TGTGCCAGCGGGGGGGGCTATGGCTACACCTTC. This translates into CASGGGYGYTF.

The sample holds a few counts of this clonotype. J is TRBJ2-2 and V is TRBV9; 7 nucleotides match TRBD1. The CDR3 loop spans 19 amino acids. V lost 0 bases and J lost 0; bases outside the gene matches: 11. Germline V gene sequence: CDR1 SGDLS, CDR2 YYNGEE. The CDR3 loop is CASSVGDLAGTANTGELFF. The CDR3 DNA reads TGTGCCAGCAGCGTAGGAGATCTTGCCGGGACAGCGAACACCGGGGAGCTGTTTTTT.

In its sample, this clonotype was seen a few times. This sequence joins TRBV3-1 and TRBJ1-5; tentative D call: TRBD1 (5 bases). Germline CDR1 is LGHDT and CDR2 is YNNKEL (reference sequence). CDR3 length: 15 amino acids. V dropped 0 bases and J dropped 4 bases, with 10 bases sitting between them. The CDR3 protein is CASSQDVGGNQPQHF. The CDR3 coding sequence is TGTGCCAGCAGCCAAGACGTCGGGGGGAATCAGCCCCAGCATTTT.

This clonotype was recorded a few times. The rearrangement links TRBV6-5 to TRBJ1-4; D unresolved. The V and J ends lost 0 bases and 4 bases respectively, with 6 bases between them. Germline assignment: CDR1 MNHEY and CDR2 SVGAGI. This CDR3 region has 14 residues. CDR3: CASSYSYSNEKLFF. CDR3 coding DNA: TGTGCCAGCAGTTACTCCTACAGTAATGAAAAACTGTTTTTT.

This chain joins TRBV7-9 and TRBJ1-4; unclear D gene. From germline, CDR1 is SEHNR and CDR2 FQNEAQ (reference sequence). Trimming left V 5 bases short and J 6 bases short, with 13 bases between. CDR3 length: 14 residues. Here the CDR3 reads CASSPPARHEKLFF. As DNA, the CDR3 is TGTGCCAGCAGCCCGCCGGCGAGGCATGAAAAACTGTTTTTT.

The chain uses TRBV5-1 and TRBJ1-3; the match to TRBD1 covers 7 bases. The CDR3 is 15 residues long. The V and J ends lost 3 bases and 3 bases, in that order; junction bases with no gene match: 6. Germline V gives CDR1 SGHRS, CDR2 YFSETQ. CDR3: CASSYQGDSGNTIYF. CDR3 nucleotide sequence: TGCGCCAGCAGCTACCAAGGGGACAGTGGAAACACCATATATTTT.

This clonotype was seen more than once but under ten times. The chain joins TRBV7-2 to TRBJ1-3; possible D gene TRBD1, 5 bases. The V end was cut by 4 bases, the J end by 2 bases, with 12 bases between. The CDR3 is 15 amino acids. Germline lookup yields CDR1 SGHTA and CDR2 FQGNSA. In nucleotides, the CDR3 is TGTGCCAGCAGCTGGGACCCAGGGACTGGAAACACCATATATTTT. It encodes CASSWDPGTGNTIYF. The full variable domain, with the rest looked up from reference TRBV7-2 and TRBJ1-3, is GAGVSQSPSNKVTEKGKDVELRCDPISGHTALYWYRQSLGQGLEFLIYFQGNSAPDKSGLPSDRFSAERTGGSVSTLTIQRTQQEDSAVYLCASSWDPGTGNTIYFGEGSWLTVV.

In its sample, this clonotype was seen a few times. The V gene is TRBV2, the J gene TRBJ2-7, with 8 bases aligning to TRBD2. With V trimmed by 6 bases and J by 5 bases, 9 bases remained unmatched. This CDR3 is 14 amino acids long. Germline V gene data show CDR1 as SNHLY and CDR2 as FYNNEI. The CDR3 DNA is TGTGCCAGCAGGGGTACGGGGGGGCCCAACGAGCAGTACTTC. This translates into CASRGTGGPNEQYF. Combining the CDR3 with reference TRBV2 and TRBJ2-7 gives the whole variable domain EPEVTQTPSHQVTQMGQEVILRCVPISNHLYFYWYRQILGQKVEFLVSFYNNEISEKSEIFDDQFSVERPDGSNFTLKIRSTKLEDSAMYFCASRGTGGPNEQYFGPGTRLTVT.

The rearrangement uses TRBV4-3 and TRBJ2-1, with D possibly TRBD1 on 5 matching bases. There are 14 residues in the CDR3. V lost 1 base, J lost 5 bases, and 9 bases lay in between. Germline V gene data show CDR1 as LGHNA and CDR2 as YSLEER. The CDR3 here is CASSQVKGNNEQFF. CDR3 sequence (DNA): TGCGCCAGCAGCCAAGTTAAGGGGAACAATGAGCAGTTCTTC.

The rearrangement links TRBV9 to TRBJ2-3; D remains ambiguous. Germline-derived CDR1 and CDR2 are SGDLS and YYNGEE. The CDR3 covers 15 residues. The ends were cut back, 1 base at V and 0 bases at J, with 9 bases in the middle. The CDR3 DNA is TGTGCCAGCAGCGTAACGGACCTTAGCACAGATACGCAGTATTTT. Translated: CASSVTDLSTDTQYF.

This clonotype was seen more than once but under ten times. This chain's CDR3 is CASSQGTGRYEQYV. The CDR3 coding sequence is TGCGCCAGCAGCCAAGGGACAGGGAGATACGAGCAGTACGTC. The V gene is TRBV4-1, the J gene TRBJ2-7; TRBD1 matches at 8 bases. This CDR3 spans 14 amino acids. Germline trimming cut 1 base from V and 4 bases from J; bases unmatched to any gene: 3. The germline CDR1 and CDR2 sequences are MGHRA and YSYEKL.